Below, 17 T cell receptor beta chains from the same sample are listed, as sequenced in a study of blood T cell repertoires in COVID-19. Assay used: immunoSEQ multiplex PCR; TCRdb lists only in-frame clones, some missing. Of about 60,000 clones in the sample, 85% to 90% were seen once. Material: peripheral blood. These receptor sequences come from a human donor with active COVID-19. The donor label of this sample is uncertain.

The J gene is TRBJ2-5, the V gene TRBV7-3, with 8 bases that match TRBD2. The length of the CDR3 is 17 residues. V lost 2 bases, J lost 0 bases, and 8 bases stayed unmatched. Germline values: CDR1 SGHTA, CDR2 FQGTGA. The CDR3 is CASSLGGRGGYQETQYF. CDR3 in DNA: TGTGCCAGCAGCTTAGGCGGCCGCGGGGGGTACCAAGAGACCCAGTACTTC.

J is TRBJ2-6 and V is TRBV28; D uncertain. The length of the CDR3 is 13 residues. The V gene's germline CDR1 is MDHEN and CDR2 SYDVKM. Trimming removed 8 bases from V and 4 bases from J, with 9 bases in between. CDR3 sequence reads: CASLRFGANVLTF. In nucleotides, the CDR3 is TGTGCCAGCCTAAGATTCGGGGCCAACGTCCTGACTTTC.

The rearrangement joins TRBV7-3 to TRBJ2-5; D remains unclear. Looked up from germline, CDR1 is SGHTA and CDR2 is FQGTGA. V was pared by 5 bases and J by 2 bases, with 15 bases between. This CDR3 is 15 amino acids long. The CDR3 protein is CASSPSRAQQETQYF. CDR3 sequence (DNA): TGTGCCAGCAGCCCAAGTCGTGCACAGCAAGAGACCCAGTACTTC.

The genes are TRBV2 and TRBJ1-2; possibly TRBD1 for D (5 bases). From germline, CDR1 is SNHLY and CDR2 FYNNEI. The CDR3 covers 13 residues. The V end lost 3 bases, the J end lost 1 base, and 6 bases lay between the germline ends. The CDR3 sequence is CASSEGGNYGYTF. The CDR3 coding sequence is TGTGCCAGCAGTGAGGGGGGTAACTATGGCTACACCTTC. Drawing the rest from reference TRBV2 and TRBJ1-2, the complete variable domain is EPEVTQTPSHQVTQMGQEVILRCVPISNHLYFYWYRQILGQKVEFLVSFYNNEISEKSEIFDDQFSVERPDGSNFTLKIRSTKLEDSAMYFCASSEGGNYGYTFGSGTRLTVV.

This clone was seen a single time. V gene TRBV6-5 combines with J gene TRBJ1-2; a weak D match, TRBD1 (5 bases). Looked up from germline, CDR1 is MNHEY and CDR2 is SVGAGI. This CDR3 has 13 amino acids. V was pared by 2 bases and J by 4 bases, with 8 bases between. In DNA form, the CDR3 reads TGTGCCAGCAGTTACCGGGGACTCTATGGCTACACCTTC. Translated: CASSYRGLYGYTF.

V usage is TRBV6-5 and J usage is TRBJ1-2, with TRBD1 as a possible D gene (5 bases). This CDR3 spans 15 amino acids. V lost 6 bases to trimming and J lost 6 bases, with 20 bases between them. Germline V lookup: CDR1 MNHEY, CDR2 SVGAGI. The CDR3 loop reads CASSHDSPGGDGYTF. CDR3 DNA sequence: TGTGCCAGCAGCCACGACAGTCCCGGTGGGGATGGCTACACCTTC.

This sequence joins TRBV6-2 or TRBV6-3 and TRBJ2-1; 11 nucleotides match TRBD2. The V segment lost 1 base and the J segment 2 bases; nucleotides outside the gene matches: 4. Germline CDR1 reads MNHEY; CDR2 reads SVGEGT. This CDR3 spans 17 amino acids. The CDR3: CASSYFPSGGPYNEQFF. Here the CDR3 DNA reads TGTGCCAGCAGTTACTTTCCTAGCGGGGGGCCCTACAATGAGCAGTTCTTC.

CDR3 sequence reads: CASSFDREGYTF. The CDR3 DNA sequence: TGTGCCAGCAGTTTTGACAGGGAGGGCTACACCTTC. The chain is built from TRBV6-5 and TRBJ1-2; TRBD1 aligns across 7 bases. CDR1 is MNHEY and CDR2 is SVGAGI in the germline V gene. The CDR3 spans 12 residues. The trim removed 4 bases at V and 8 bases at J, leaving 4 bases unmatched.

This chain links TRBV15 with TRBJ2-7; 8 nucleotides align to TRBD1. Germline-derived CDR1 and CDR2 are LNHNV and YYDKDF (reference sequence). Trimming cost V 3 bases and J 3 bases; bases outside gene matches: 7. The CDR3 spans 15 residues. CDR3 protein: CATSRDREAVYEQYF. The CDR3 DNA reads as TGTGCCACCAGCAGGGACAGGGAGGCGGTCTACGAGCAGTACTTC.

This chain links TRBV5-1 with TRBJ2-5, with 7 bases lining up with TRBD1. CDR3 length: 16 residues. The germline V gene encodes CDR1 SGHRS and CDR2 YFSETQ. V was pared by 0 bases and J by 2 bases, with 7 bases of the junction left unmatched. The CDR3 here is CASSLAGQRIQETQYF. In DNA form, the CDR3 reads TGCGCCAGCAGCTTGGCGGGACAGCGGATACAAGAGACCCAGTACTTC. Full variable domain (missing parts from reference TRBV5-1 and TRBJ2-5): KAGVTQTPRYLIKTRGQQVTLSCSPISGHRSVSWYQQTPGQGLQFLFEYFSETQRNKGNFPGRFSGRQFSNSRSEMNVSTLELGDSALYLCASSLAGQRIQETQYFGPGTRLLVL.

This CDR3 is CASSPPSDDYTMLLQWWQFF. CDR3 DNA sequence: TGTGCCAGTAGTCCGCCCTCAGACGACTACACTATGCTCCTACAATGGTGGCAGTTCTTC. J is TRBJ2-1 and V is TRBV19; tentatively, D is TRBD2 (5 bases). Trimming pared 5 bases from V and 12 bases from J, leaving 38 bases between. Looked up from germline, CDR1 is LNHDA and CDR2 is SQIVND (reference sequence). The CDR3 runs to 20 residues.

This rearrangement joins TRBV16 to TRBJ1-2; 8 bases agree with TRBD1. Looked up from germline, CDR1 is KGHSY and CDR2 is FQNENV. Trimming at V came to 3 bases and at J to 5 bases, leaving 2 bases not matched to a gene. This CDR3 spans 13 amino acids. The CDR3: CASSQTGAYGYTF. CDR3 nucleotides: TGTGCCAGCAGCCAGACAGGGGCGTATGGCTACACCTTC.

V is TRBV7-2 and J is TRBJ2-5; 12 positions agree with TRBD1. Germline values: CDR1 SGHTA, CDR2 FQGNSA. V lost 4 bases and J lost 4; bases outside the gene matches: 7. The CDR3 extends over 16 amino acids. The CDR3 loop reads CASSSGTGGLGETQYF. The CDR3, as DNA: TGTGCCAGCAGCTCGGGGACAGGGGGCTTAGGAGAGACCCAGTACTTC.

The CDR3 spells CASSFGAGVYEQYF. CDR3 nucleotide sequence: TGTGCCAGCAGCTTTGGGGCAGGCGTATACGAGCAGTACTTC. V is TRBV7-9 and J is TRBJ2-7; a weak D match, TRBD1 (5 bases). The CDR3 sequence is 14 residues long. V lost 3 bases, J lost 4 bases, and 13 bases lay in between. CDR1 and CDR2 from the germline V gene are SEHNR and FQNEAQ (reference sequence).

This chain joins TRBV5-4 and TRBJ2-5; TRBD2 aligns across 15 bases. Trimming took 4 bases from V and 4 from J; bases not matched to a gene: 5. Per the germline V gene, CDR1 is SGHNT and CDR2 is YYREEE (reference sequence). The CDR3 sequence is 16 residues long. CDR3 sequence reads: CASSPGLAGGRETQYF. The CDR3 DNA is TGTGCCAGCAGCCCTGGACTAGCGGGGGGGCGAGAGACCCAGTACTTC. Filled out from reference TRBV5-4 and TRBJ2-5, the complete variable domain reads ETGVTQSPTHLIKTRGQQVTLRCSSQSGHNTVSWYQQALGQGPQFIFQYYREEENGRGNFPPRFSGLQFPNYSSELNVNALELDDSALYLCASSPGLAGGRETQYFGPGTRLLVL.

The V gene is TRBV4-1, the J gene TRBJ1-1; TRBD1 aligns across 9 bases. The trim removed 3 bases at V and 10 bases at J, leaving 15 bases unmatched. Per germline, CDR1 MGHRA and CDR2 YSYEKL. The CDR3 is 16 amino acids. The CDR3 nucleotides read TGCGCCAGCAGCCACTCCTTAAACAGGGGGCAGGGAGGAGCTTTCTTT. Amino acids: CASSHSLNRGQGGAFF.

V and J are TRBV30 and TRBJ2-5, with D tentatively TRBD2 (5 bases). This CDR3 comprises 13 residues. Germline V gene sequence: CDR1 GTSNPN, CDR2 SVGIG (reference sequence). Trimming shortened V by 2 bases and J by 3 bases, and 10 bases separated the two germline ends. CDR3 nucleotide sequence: TGTGCCTGGAGTAAAACGGGGAAAGAGACCCAGTACTTC. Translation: CAWSKTGKETQYF.